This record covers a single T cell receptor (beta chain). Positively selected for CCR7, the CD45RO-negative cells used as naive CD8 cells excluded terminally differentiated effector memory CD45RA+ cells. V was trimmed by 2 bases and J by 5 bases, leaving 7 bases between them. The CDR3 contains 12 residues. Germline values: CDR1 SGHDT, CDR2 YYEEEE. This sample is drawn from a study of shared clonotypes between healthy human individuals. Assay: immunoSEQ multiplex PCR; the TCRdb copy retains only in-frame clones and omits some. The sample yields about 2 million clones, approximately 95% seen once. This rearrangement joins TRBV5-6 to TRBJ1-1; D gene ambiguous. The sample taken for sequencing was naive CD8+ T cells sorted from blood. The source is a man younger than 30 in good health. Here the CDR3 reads CASSFGPTEAFF. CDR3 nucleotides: TGTGCCAGCAGCTTTGGACCTACTGAAGCTTTCTTT. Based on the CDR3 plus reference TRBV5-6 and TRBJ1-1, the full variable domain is DAGVTQSPTHLIKTRGQQVTLRCSPKSGHDTVSWYQQALGQGPQFIFQYYEEEERQRGNFPDRFSGHQFPNYSSELNVNALLLGDSALYLCASSFGPTEAFFGQGTRLTVV.